Listed here is a single TCR beta chain. What it binds is not known. The data originate from a study of T cells after yellow fever vaccination. Overall study findings and caveats: Weaker, the secondary response peaked sooner, at day 5 versus 15.

A 5'RACE template-switching step, the method used to make TCR cDNA, added a universal primer site and UMIs. A single record per CDR3 protein comes from TCRdb applying MiXCR to the 5' RACE reads. The sample lists some 350,000 distinct CDR3 sequences; 4.1% were seen once. V was shortened by 11 bases and J by 10 bases, with 19 bases between the two germline ends. The CDR3 totals 12 residues. Here the sequenced sample was PBMCs, taken 5 days after the yellow fever booster vaccination. The sequence derives from a man aged 18 to 29 who received the YFV17D yellow fever vaccine. V is TRBV12-3 or TRBV12-4 and J is TRBJ2-3, with D hard to call. The CDR3 loop reads CAYGVGQRAQYF. DNA for the CDR3: TGTGCCTATGGGGTAGGGCAACGCGCGCAGTATTTT.